This TCR beta chain is from a study of CD8 T cells in Susac syndrome. Study context: The sequenced Susac syndrome patients included over 5 who had clinically active disease and eight or nine who were in remission. Regarding the study as a whole: Among people with Susac, CD8+ clonal expansion was greatest in TEMRA cells and active patients. The authors found approximately 15 Susac-specific public clones in total CD8+ repertoires and five or six in CD8+ TEMRA repertoires.

Deletions cut 0 bases from V and 7 bases from J, with 13 bases between. This CDR3 has 15 amino acids. CDR1 is LGHNA and CDR2 is YSLEER in the germline V gene. Reverse transcription of roughly 0.5 to 1 ug RNA was carried out with random hexamers. MiXCR, applied by TCRdb to the immunoSEQ multiplex PCR reads, yields one record per CDR3 protein. This repertoire shows more than 100,000 distinct CDR3 sequences, roughly 94% found once; its top ten account for around 0.27%. Peripheral blood CD8+ and CD4+ T cells were profiled by TCR beta sequencing. A remark on this clonotype: Its antigen remains unidentified.

The receptor was isolated from a human donor with Susac syndrome. The chain combines TRBV4-3 with TRBJ1-3; D is uncertain. Sequencing was performed on CD8+ T cells from PBMCs. CDR3 sequence: CASSQDNSKANTIYF. CDR3 bases: TGCGCCAGCAGCCAAGACAATTCCAAGGCGAACACCATATATTTT.